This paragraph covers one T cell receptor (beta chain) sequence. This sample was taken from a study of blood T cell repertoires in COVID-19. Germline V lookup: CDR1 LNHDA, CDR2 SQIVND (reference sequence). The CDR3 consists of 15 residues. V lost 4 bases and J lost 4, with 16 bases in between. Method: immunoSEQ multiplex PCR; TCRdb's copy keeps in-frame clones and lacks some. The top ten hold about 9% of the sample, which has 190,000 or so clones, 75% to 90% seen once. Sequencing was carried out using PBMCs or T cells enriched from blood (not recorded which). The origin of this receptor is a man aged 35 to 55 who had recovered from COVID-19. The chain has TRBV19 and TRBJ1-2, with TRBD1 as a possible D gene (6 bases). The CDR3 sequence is CASSNDNRASYGYTF. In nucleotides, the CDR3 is TGTGCCAGTAGTAACGATAACAGGGCCAGCTATGGCTACACCTTC.